The 5 T cell receptor beta chains below come from one sample, sequenced in a study of Ad26.COV2.S vaccination and SARS-CoV-2 variants. The repertoire was sequenced with immunoSEQ multiplex PCR; TCRdb's copy has only in-frame clones and lacks some. The sample records just over 350,000 clones, roughly nine tenths being singletons. Sequencing used peripheral blood, obtained after recovery from COVID-19. The source of these receptors is a human donor who had recovered from COVID-19.

The rearrangement joins TRBV7-9 to TRBJ1-1, with D tentatively TRBD1 (6 bases). Germline CDR1 SEHNR, CDR2 FQNEAQ (reference sequence). The CDR3 consists of 11 residues. V lost 5 bases and J 8 bases, leaving 9 bases between the germline ends. The chain's CDR3 is CASSPGEEAFF. The CDR3, as DNA: TGTGCCAGCAGCCCAGGGGAGGAAGCTTTCTTT.

The chain uses TRBV19 and TRBJ1-6; 7 nucleotides agree with TRBD1. The trim removed 4 bases at V and 10 bases at J, leaving 7 bases unmatched. The germline V gene has CDR1 LNHDA and CDR2 SQIVND (reference sequence). This CDR3 spans 14 amino acids. The chain's CDR3 is CASSNRDSRSPLHF. In DNA form, the CDR3 reads TGTGCCAGTAGTAACCGGGACAGCCGGTCACCCCTCCACTTT.

The J gene is TRBJ2-5, the V gene TRBV6-1; 10 bases are a match to TRBD2. Germline loops: CDR1 MNHNS, CDR2 SASEGT. The CDR3 is made up of 16 amino acids. Germline trimming cut 2 bases from V and 1 base from J; bases unmatched to any gene: 4. The CDR3 region is CASSEPLAGVQETQYF. The CDR3, as DNA: TGTGCCAGCAGTGAACCCCTAGCGGGGGTCCAAGAGACCCAGTACTTC.

V and J are TRBV7-7 and TRBJ2-3; 7 bases are a match to TRBD1. Losses at the gene ends were 5 bases for V and 1 base for J; bases not matched to a gene: 9. The germline V gene has CDR1 SSHAT and CDR2 FNYEAQ (reference sequence). This CDR3 has 16 residues. The CDR3 bases are TGTGCCAGCAGCCCGTCGACAGGGACAGGCACAGATACGCAGTATTTT. Translated: CASSPSTGTGTDTQYF.

This chain links TRBV7-6 with TRBJ2-5, with 9 bases aligning to TRBD2. The junction had 11 bases not matched to a gene; V was cut back by 1 base and J by 5 bases. This CDR3 is built from 17 residues. The germline V gene encodes CDR1 SGHVS and CDR2 FNYEAQ. CDR3 DNA sequence: TGTGCCAGCAGCTTAGGCGCTAGCGGGGCCCCTGGGGAGACCCAGTACTTC. Its protein is CASSLGASGAPGETQYF.